This T cell receptor beta chain was sequenced for a study of shared clonotypes between healthy human individuals. An assay was performed, and its level was deep. Investigators spread the genomic DNA of each subset evenly over several immunoSEQ plates. The repertoire was sequenced with immunoSEQ multiplex PCR; TCRdb's copy has only in-frame clones and lacks some. The data show approximately 340,000 clones, over 65% seen once. Study donors comprised healthy, HIV-negative adults devoid of recent acute infection or vaccination. A note on this clone: Its antigen remains unidentified.

Study-level results: A handful of donors shared approximately 5% of their naive CD4 clonotypes.

This sequence was found in a man aged 25 to 40 in good health. Sequencing was carried out using memory CD4+ T cells sorted from blood. Subset specified: CD45RA-negative fraction.

The CDR3 DNA is TGTGCCAGCAGCCCAGAGTTTGTAGAGACCCAGTACTTC. Encoded protein: CASSPEFVETQYF. The V call is TRBV9, the J call TRBJ2-5; unclear D gene. The CDR3 is made up of 13 amino acids. V was cut by 4 bases and J by 4 bases, with 11 bases left in between. Germline assignment: CDR1 SGDLS and CDR2 YYNGEE.